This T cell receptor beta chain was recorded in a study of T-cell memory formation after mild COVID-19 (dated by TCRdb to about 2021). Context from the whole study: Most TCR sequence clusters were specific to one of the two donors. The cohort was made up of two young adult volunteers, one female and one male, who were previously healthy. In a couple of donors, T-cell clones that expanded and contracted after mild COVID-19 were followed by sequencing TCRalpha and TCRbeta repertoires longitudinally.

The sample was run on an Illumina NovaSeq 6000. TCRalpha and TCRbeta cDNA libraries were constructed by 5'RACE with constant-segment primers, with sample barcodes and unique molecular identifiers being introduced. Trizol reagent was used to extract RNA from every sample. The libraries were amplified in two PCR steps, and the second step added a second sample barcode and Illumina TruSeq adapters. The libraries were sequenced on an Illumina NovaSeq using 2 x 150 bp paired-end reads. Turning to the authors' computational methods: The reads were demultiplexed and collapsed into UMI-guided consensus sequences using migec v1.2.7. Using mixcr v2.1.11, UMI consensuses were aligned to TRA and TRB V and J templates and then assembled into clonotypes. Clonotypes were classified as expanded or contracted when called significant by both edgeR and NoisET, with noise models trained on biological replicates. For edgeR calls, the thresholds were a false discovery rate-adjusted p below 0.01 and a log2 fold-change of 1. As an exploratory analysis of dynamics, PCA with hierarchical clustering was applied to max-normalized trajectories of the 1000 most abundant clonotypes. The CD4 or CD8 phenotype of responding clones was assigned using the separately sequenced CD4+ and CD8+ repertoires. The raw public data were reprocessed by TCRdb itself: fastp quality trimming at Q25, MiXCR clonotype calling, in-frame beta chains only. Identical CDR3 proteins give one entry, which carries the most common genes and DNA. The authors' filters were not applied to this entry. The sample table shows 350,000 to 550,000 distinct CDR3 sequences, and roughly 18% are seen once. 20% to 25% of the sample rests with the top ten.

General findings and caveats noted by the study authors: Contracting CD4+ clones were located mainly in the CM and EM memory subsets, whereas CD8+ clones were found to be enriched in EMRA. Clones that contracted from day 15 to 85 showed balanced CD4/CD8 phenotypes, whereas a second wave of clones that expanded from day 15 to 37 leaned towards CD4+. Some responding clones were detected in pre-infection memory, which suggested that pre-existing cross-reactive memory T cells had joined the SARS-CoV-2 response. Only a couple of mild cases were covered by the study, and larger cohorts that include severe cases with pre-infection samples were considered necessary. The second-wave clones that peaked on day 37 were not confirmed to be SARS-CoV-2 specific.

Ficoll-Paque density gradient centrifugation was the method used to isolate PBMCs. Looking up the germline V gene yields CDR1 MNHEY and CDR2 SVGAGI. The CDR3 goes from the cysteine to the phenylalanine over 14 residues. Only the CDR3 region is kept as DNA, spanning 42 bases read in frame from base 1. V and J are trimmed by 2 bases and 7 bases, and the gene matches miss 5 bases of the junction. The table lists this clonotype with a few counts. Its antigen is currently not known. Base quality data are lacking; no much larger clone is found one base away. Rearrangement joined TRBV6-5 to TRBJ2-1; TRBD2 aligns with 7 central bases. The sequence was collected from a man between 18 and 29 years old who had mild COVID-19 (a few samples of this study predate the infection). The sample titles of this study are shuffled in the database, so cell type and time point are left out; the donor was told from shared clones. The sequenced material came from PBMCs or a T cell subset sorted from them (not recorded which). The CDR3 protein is CASSYGSGVNEQFF. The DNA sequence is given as TGTGCCAGCAGTTACGGGAGCGGGGTTAATGAGCAGTTCTTC.